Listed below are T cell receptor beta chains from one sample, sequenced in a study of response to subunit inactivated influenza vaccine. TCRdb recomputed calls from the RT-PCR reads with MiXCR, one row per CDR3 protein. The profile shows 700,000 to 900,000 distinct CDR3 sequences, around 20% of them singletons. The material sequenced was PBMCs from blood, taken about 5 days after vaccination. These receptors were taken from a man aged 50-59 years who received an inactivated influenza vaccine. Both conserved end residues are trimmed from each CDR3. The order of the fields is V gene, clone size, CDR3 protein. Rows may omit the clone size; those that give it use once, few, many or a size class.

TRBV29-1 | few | STSRGGPKETQY
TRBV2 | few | ASSDGTGAQPQH
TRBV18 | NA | ASSRAGGAETQY
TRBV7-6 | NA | ASSLDPRGGQETQY
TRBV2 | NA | ASMGAQGRNEQF
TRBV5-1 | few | ASSLVWGQETQY
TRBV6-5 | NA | ASNPRSYEQY
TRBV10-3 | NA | AIRQGRNTGELF
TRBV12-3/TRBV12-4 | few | ASSLAGQGKGEQY
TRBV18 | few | ASSITGGASYEQY
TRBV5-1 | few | ASSLDGAPTDTQY
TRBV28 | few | ASSLTHVIQETQY
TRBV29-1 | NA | SVVILAGGYVEQY
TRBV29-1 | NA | SVEDLGDSPRADTQY
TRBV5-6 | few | ASSLRPTNGYT
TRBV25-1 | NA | ASSEIVRGEAF
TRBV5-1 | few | ASSPGQGFRGYT
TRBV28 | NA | ASRYPPSLGTGPKNIQY
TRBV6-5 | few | ASSYSPGGITYEQY
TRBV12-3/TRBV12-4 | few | ASGPGEKLF
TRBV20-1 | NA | SASRSSGGPDTQY
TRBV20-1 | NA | SASTGVLNQPQH
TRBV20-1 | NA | SAPLEGGSNTEAF
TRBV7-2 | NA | ASSLVPELSNQPQH
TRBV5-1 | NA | ASSLRWAGQGFTEAF
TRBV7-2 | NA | ASSGTSGVVDTQY
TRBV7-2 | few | ASSLVQRNYGYT
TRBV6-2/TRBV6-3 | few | ASSPRGGRTGELF
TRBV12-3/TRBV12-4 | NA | ASTSPGELF
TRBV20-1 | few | SARRLAGVNEQF
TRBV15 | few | ATSREEVREYDTGELF
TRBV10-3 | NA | AISQGTGNQPQH
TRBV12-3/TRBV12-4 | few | ASSRRTGEQY
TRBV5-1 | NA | ASSWDRESSYNEQF
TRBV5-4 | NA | ASSRDRFSGANVLT
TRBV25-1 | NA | ASSEYRVASRETQY
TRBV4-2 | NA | ASSMTGRVAYNEQF
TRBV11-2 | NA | ASSLDGRQNQPQH
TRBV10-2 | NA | ASSESWISGNTIY
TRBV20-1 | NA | SARDRWETQY
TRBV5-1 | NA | ASSPGSSNQPQH
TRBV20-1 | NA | SAIREAGADEQY
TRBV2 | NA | ASRGLQVNYGYT
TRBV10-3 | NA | AISRTGSTGELF
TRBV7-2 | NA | ASSSGLAGGRRYEQY
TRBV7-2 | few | ASSMTSGRQF
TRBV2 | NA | ASNRDSGNEKLF
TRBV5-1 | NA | ASSSRDREPEQY
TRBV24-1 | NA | ATSDLTKDYGYT
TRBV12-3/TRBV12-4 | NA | ASSLASGVGDIQY
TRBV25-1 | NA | ASSESGQFTDTQY
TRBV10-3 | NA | AISVSVHEQY
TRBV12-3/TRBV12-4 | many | ASSLHPSAGGGNEQF
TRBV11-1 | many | ASSPSRSYGYT
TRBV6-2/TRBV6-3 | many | ASNLSGHQGYT
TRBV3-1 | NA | ASRPGAETYQETQY
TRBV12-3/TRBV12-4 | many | ASTLELSSPLH
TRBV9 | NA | ASSLGAQGAEQY
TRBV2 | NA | ASRVETQY
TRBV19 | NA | ASSIATSGELF